This paragraph covers one T cell receptor beta chain sequence. What it binds is not known. Profiled with immunoSEQ multiplex PCR; TCRdb holds only in-frame clones, not every one. The table includes about 590,000 clones, 95% to 96% detected once. The sample belongs to a study of shared clonotypes between healthy human individuals. V lost 5 bases to trimming and J lost 7 bases; unmatched junction nucleotides: 10. Germline V CDR1 and CDR2: SGHAT, FQNNGV. The CDR3 covers 15 residues. Broader study findings: With a handful of donors compared, 4% to 5.5% of naive CD4 clonotypes were shared.

Naive-designated CD8 cells lacked CD45RO, were positively enriched for CCR7, and omitted terminally differentiated effector memory CD45RA+ cells. Sequenced material: naive CD8+ T cells sorted from blood. V gene TRBV11-2 combines with J gene TRBJ2-1; 8 bases fit TRBD1. The sequence was collected from a woman in her 30s in good health. CDR3 sequence reads: CASSHPGQGGNEQFF. The CDR3 nucleotides are TGTGCCAGCAGCCACCCCGGACAGGGTGGGAATGAGCAGTTCTTC. Drawing the rest from reference TRBV11-2 and TRBJ2-1, the complete variable domain is EAGVAQSPRYKIIEKRQSVAFWCNPISGHATLYWYQQILGQGPKLLIQFQNNGVVDDSQLPKDRFSAERLKGVDSTLKIQPAKLEDSAVYLCASSHPGQGGNEQFFGPGTRLTVL.